This TCR beta chain was captured in a study of Ad26.COV2.S vaccination and SARS-CoV-2 variants. Overall study results and limits: Quantification of TCR breadth and depth may have yielded underestimates of total T cell responses. Vaccinated individuals (as opposed to placebo recipients) had higher spike-specific TCR breadth. Post-vaccination spike-specific CD8+ and CD4+ T cell responses reportedly had substantial breadth.

The protocol was immunoSEQ multiplex PCR, while the TCRdb copy is restricted to in-frame clones and leaves out a portion. The repertoire holds around 370,000 clones, around 92% seen once, with 3% to 4% in the top ten. A note on this clone: Antigen specificity is unknown.

The receptor was isolated from a human donor who had recovered from COVID-19. This material consisted of peripheral blood, taken after recovery from COVID-19.

The CDR3 protein is CASSIGPLGQGADSPLHF. Here the CDR3 DNA reads TGTGCCAGTAGTATCGGCCCCCTGGGACAGGGGGCTGATTCACCCCTCCACTTT. The V call is TRBV19, the J call TRBJ1-6; 12 bases are a match to TRBD1. V lost 3 bases to trimming and J lost 8 bases; unmatched junction nucleotides: 11. The germline gives CDR1 LNHDA, CDR2 SQIVND (reference sequence). This CDR3 spans 18 amino acids.